These 9 T cell receptor beta chains were sequenced from one sample in a study of blood T cell repertoires in COVID-19. This table comes from immunoSEQ multiplex PCR, and its TCRdb copy is limited to in-frame clones, with some not included. The sample records tens of thousands of clones, about 90% being singletons. The sequencing sample was made of peripheral blood. The receptor set was obtained from a human donor with acute or convalescent COVID-19. The donor label of this sample is uncertain.

This rearrangement joins TRBV3-1 (or the pseudogene TRBV3-2) to TRBJ2-2; the D gene is possibly TRBD2 (7 bases). Trimming cost V 0 bases and J 7 bases, with 18 bases left between them. This CDR3 spans 17 amino acids. The germline CDR1 and CDR2 sequences are LGHDT and YNNKEL (reference sequence). The CDR3 spells CASSQDSRGAFNGELFF. In DNA form, the CDR3 reads TGTGCCAGCAGCCAAGATAGCCGGGGGGCGTTTAACGGGGAGCTGTTTTTT.

V gene TRBV5-1 combines with J gene TRBJ1-4; TRBD1 might be the D (6 bases). CDR1 and CDR2 (germline): SGHRS, YFSETQ. The CDR3 is made up of 15 amino acids. Deletions cut 4 bases from V and 3 bases from J, with 13 bases between. The CDR3 sequence: CASSGTGRSNEKLFF. CDR3 sequence (DNA): TGCGCCAGCAGCGGCACAGGGCGATCTAATGAAAAACTGTTTTTT.

V and J are TRBV7-3 and TRBJ2-3; D unresolved. The CDR3 is 13 amino acids. V was trimmed by 4 bases and J by 5 bases, leaving 10 bases between them. Germline values: CDR1 SGHTA, CDR2 FQGTGA. CDR3 bases: TGTGCCAGCAGCTCCAATACCGGAGATACGCAGTATTTT. Translation gives CASSSNTGDTQYF.

The chain joins TRBV5-1 to TRBJ2-5; TRBD2 matches 9 bases. The CDR3 is 15 residues long. Unmatched junction bases numbered 5, after V lost 5 bases and J lost 0 bases. CDR1 and CDR2 (germline): SGHRS, YFSETQ. The CDR3 protein is CASSRLAGNQETQYF. In DNA form, the CDR3 reads TGCGCCAGCAGTCGTCTAGCGGGGAACCAAGAGACCCAGTACTTC. Combining the CDR3 with reference TRBV5-1 and TRBJ2-5 gives the whole variable domain KAGVTQTPRYLIKTRGQQVTLSCSPISGHRSVSWYQQTPGQGLQFLFEYFSETQRNKGNFPGRFSGRQFSNSRSEMNVSTLELGDSALYLCASSRLAGNQETQYFGPGTRLLVL.

V gene TRBV19 combines with J gene TRBJ1-2; 7 nucleotides agree with TRBD1. Unmatched junction bases numbered 8, after V lost 5 bases and J lost 2 bases. The CDR3 totals 15 residues. Looked up from germline, CDR1 is LNHDA and CDR2 is SQIVND (reference sequence). This CDR3 is CASSLQGDGNYGYTF. The CDR3 DNA reads as TGTGCCAGTAGTCTGCAGGGGGATGGCAACTATGGCTACACCTTC.

This chain links TRBV7-8 with TRBJ2-5, with 7 bases that match TRBD1. Germline CDR1 SGHVS, CDR2 FQNEAQ. CDR3 length: 17 residues. V lost 4 bases, J lost 2 bases, and 13 bases stayed unmatched. The CDR3 region has the DNA TGTGCCAGCAGCTCCTACGCGATAGGACAGGCGCAAGAGACCCAGTACTTC. Encoded protein: CASSSYAIGQAQETQYF.

In this sample, this clone turned up once. The rearrangement uses TRBV10-3 and TRBJ2-2, with TRBD1 matching 9 bases. Germline CDR1 and CDR2: ENHRY and SYGVKD. The length of the CDR3 is 15 residues. The J segment lost 4 bases and the V segment lost 5 bases, leaving 5 bases of the junction unmatched. The CDR3 is CAISPDRGGTGELFF. CDR3 in DNA: TGTGCCATCAGTCCGGACAGGGGCGGCACCGGGGAGCTGTTTTTT.

The chain couples TRBV18 to TRBJ2-1, with TRBD2 matching 9 bases. This CDR3 contains 15 residues. Germline V gives CDR1 KGHSH, CDR2 LQKENI. V lost 2 bases, J lost 9 bases, and 8 bases stayed unmatched. CDR3 bases: TGTGCCAGCTCACCAGGCCTAGCGGGAAGCGGTGAGCAGTTCTTC. Translated: CASSPGLAGSGEQFF.

V and J are TRBV19 and TRBJ2-5, with 8 bases fitting TRBD1. The CDR3 covers 12 residues. Per germline, CDR1 LNHDA and CDR2 SQIVND (reference sequence). The trim removed 5 bases at V and 4 bases at J, leaving 0 bases unmatched. The CDR3 nucleotides are TGTGCCAGTAGTGGGACAGGAGAGACCCAGTACTTC. This sequence encodes CASSGTGETQYF. Full variable domain (missing parts from reference TRBV19 and TRBJ2-5): DGGITQSPKYLFRKEGQNVTLSCEQNLNHDAMYWYRQDPGQGLRLIYYSQIVNDFQKGDIAEGYSVSREKKESFPLTVTSAQKNPTAFYLCASSGTGETQYFGPGTRLLVL.